This T cell receptor (beta chain) was observed in a study of blood T cell repertoires in COVID-19. Study background: COVID-19 samples, acute and convalescent, were from the United States, Italy and Spain.

Original processing methods: The authors estimated nucleated cell counts from reference gene primer amplification. Only in-frame clones appear in the TCRdb table, and some are missing; sequencing was by immunoSEQ multiplex PCR. The V and J calls and clone size are taken from that table; D and trimming were inferred from the DNA. The profile covers around 130,000 clones, with roughly 81% appearing a single time and 3.4% taken by the ten largest. CDR1 is SGHVS, CDR2 FQNEAQ, per germline. Unmatched junction bases numbered 11, after V lost 1 base and J lost 0 bases. This CDR3 contains 18 residues. Participants' reported clinical history set cohort assignment.

Sequenced material: PBMCs or T cells enriched from blood (not recorded which). The receptor was isolated from a woman aged 50 to 60 with acute COVID-19. The chain uses TRBV7-8 and TRBJ2-7; 8 bases line up with TRBD2. The CDR3: CASSLGAAGVYYSYEQYF. The CDR3 region has the DNA TGTGCCAGCAGCTTAGGGGCAGCGGGAGTATATTACTCCTACGAGCAGTACTTC.